The source of this T cell receptor (beta chain) is a study of cytomegalovirus exposure and HLA in healthy donors. Study in general: From donors who were HLA-typed, an early data release held 81 million or so unique TCRs.

Researchers ran the PCR with 60 Vbeta and 13 Jbeta primers. TCRdb's copy holds only in-frame clones and misses some; the assay was immunoSEQ multiplex PCR. The sample has about 180,000 clones, just over 70% seen once; the top ten hold 2% to 2.5%. The sequencing sample was made of PBMCs. This receptor was obtained from a human donor in good health.

The CDR3 region is CASSSISAGAFNEQYF. Written as DNA, the CDR3 is TGTGCCAGCAGTTCAATCAGCGCGGGGGCATTCAACGAGCAGTACTTC. The chain links TRBV7-9 to TRBJ2-7; D perhaps matches TRBD2 (7 bases). The length of the CDR3 is 16 residues. Germline values: CDR1 SEHNR, CDR2 FQNEAQ (reference sequence). V lost 6 bases and J 5 bases, leaving 23 bases between the germline ends.